Listed below are T cell receptor beta chains from one sample, sequenced in a study of CD8+ T cells in alopecia areata. Clones were sequenced by immunoSEQ multiplex PCR, and TCRdb holds only the in-frame ones, with some missing. There are fewer than 150,000 clones in the sample; around four fifths occur only once, and 20% to 25% lies in the top ten. The specimen comprised CD8+ T cells sorted from blood, sampled at week 4, from a patient treated with tofacitinib. The receptor source for this set is a human donor with alopecia areata. Both conserved end residues are part of each CDR3. Each record gives: J gene, D gene, clone size, V gene, CDR3 DNA, CDR3 protein. D genes are given only for firm matches. A row's size may be missing; if present it is once, few, many or a size class.

j_call: TRBJ2-7
d_call: -
clone_size: -
v_call: TRBV29-1
cdr3_nt: TGCAGCGTTCGGGCAGGCGCCAACTACGAGCAGTACTTC
cdr3_aa: CSVRAGANYEQYF

j_call: TRBJ2-7
d_call: TRBD2
clone_size: -
v_call: TRBV6-6
cdr3_nt: TGTGCCAGCAGTAAGACTAGCGGCCCCTACGAGCAGTACTTC
cdr3_aa: CASSKTSGPYEQYF

j_call: TRBJ2-5
d_call: -
clone_size: -
v_call: TRBV11-2
cdr3_nt: TGTACCAGCAGCTTAGGAACAGGCTCGGCCCAGTACTTC
cdr3_aa: CTSSLGTGSAQYF

j_call: TRBJ1-6
d_call: -
clone_size: -
v_call: TRBV6-5
cdr3_nt: TGTGCCAGCTCTTACAGCACCTATAATTCACCCCTCCACTTT
cdr3_aa: CASSYSTYNSPLHF

j_call: TRBJ1-2
d_call: -
clone_size: once
v_call: TRBV5-1
cdr3_nt: TGCGCCAGCAGCTTGGGCGCAAAAGCTAACTATGGCTACACCTTC
cdr3_aa: CASSLGAKANYGYTF

j_call: TRBJ1-5
d_call: -
clone_size: few
v_call: TRBV19
cdr3_nt: TGTGCCAGCGGCTATAGCAATCAGCCCCAGCATTTT
cdr3_aa: CASGYSNQPQHF

j_call: TRBJ2-7
d_call: -
clone_size: -
v_call: TRBV7-8
cdr3_nt: TGTGCCAGCAGCACGGGACCAAGGGGTGGTTCCGAGCAGTACTTC
cdr3_aa: CASSTGPRGGSEQYF

j_call: TRBJ2-7
d_call: TRBD2
clone_size: -
v_call: TRBV18
cdr3_nt: TGTGCCAGCTCACCCCCGGCGCGGGGGTACCACGAGCAGTACTTC
cdr3_aa: CASSPPARGYHEQYF

j_call: TRBJ2-3
d_call: TRBD2
clone_size: -
v_call: TRBV23-1
cdr3_nt: TGCGCCAGACCTGGGACTAGCGAGACAGATACGCAGTATTTT
cdr3_aa: CARPGTSETDTQYF

j_call: TRBJ2-7
d_call: TRBD2
clone_size: -
v_call: TRBV4-1
cdr3_nt: TGCGCCAGCAGCCAAGAACCGGGACTAGAGGATGAGCAGTACTTC
cdr3_aa: CASSQEPGLEDEQYF

j_call: TRBJ2-7
d_call: -
clone_size: -
v_call: TRBV5-4
cdr3_nt: TGTGCCAGCAGCCCCGACAGTTTGGGCGAGCAGTACTTC
cdr3_aa: CASSPDSLGEQYF

j_call: TRBJ2-3
d_call: -
clone_size: -
v_call: TRBV11-2
cdr3_nt: TGTGCCAGCTCCTATGCGGGTAGCGTAGGTACGCAGTATTTT
cdr3_aa: CASSYAGSVGTQYF

j_call: TRBJ2-5
d_call: TRBD2
clone_size: -
v_call: TRBV7-9
cdr3_nt: TGTGCCAGCAGCCGGCTAGCGGGGGGACAAGAGACCCAGTACTTC
cdr3_aa: CASSRLAGGQETQYF

j_call: TRBJ1-5
d_call: -
clone_size: -
v_call: TRBV7-6
cdr3_nt: TGTGCCAGCAGCTTAGCCGACAGATCGTATAGCAATCAGCCCCAGCATTTT
cdr3_aa: CASSLADRSYSNQPQHF

j_call: TRBJ2-7
d_call: -
clone_size: once
v_call: TRBV23-1
cdr3_nt: TGCGCCAGACCCAAGGGCCAGGGGAACGAGCAGTACTTC
cdr3_aa: CARPKGQGNEQYF

j_call: TRBJ1-4
d_call: -
clone_size: -
v_call: TRBV11-2
cdr3_nt: TGTGCCAGCAGCGCCCGGGCAACTAATGAAAAACTGTTTTTT
cdr3_aa: CASSARATNEKLFF

j_call: TRBJ2-7
d_call: TRBD1
clone_size: few
v_call: TRBV2
cdr3_nt: TGTGCCAGCGCAGCCGGGACAGGGGTCACCTACGAGCAGTACTTC
cdr3_aa: CASAAGTGVTYEQYF

j_call: TRBJ2-1
d_call: -
clone_size: -
v_call: TRBV30
cdr3_nt: TGTGCCTGGAGTGTACTCTTAAATGAGCAGTTCTTC
cdr3_aa: CAWSVLLNEQFF

j_call: TRBJ2-7
d_call: -
clone_size: many
v_call: TRBV15
cdr3_nt: TGTGCCACCAGCAGAACAGTCTCCTACGAGCAGTACTTC
cdr3_aa: CATSRTVSYEQYF

j_call: TRBJ2-3
d_call: -
clone_size: -
v_call: TRBV4-1
cdr3_nt: TGCGCCAGCAGGGGAAGAGTTCAGGGAGATACGCAGTATTTT
cdr3_aa: CASRGRVQGDTQYF

j_call: TRBJ2-7
d_call: TRBD1
clone_size: -
v_call: TRBV6-6
cdr3_nt: TGTGCCGGCGGGACAGGGACCTACGAGCAGTACTTC
cdr3_aa: CAGGTGTYEQYF

j_call: TRBJ2-7
d_call: -
clone_size: -
v_call: TRBV27
cdr3_nt: TGTGCCAGCAGTCCTGGGACACTCTACGAGCAGTACTTC
cdr3_aa: CASSPGTLYEQYF

j_call: TRBJ2-7
d_call: TRBD2
clone_size: -
v_call: TRBV4-3
cdr3_nt: TGCGCCAGCAGCCATACGGGAGGGTACGAGCAGTACTTC
cdr3_aa: CASSHTGGYEQYF

j_call: TRBJ2-7
d_call: TRBD1
clone_size: -
v_call: TRBV4-3
cdr3_nt: TGCGCCAGCAGCCTCTATGCGACAGGGGCGACCTACGAGCAGTACTTC
cdr3_aa: CASSLYATGATYEQYF

j_call: TRBJ2-3
d_call: TRBD2
clone_size: -
v_call: TRBV11-2
cdr3_nt: TGTGCCAGCAGCTTACGGGTAGCGGGAGGATCAGATACGCAGTATTTT
cdr3_aa: CASSLRVAGGSDTQYF

j_call: TRBJ2-7
d_call: -
clone_size: -
v_call: TRBV14
cdr3_nt: TGTGCCAGCAGCCAAGAGAGCCGGAGCTCCTACGAGCAGTACTTC
cdr3_aa: CASSQESRSSYEQYF

j_call: TRBJ2-7
d_call: TRBD2
clone_size: -
v_call: TRBV30
cdr3_nt: TGTGCCTGGTCCGGACTAGACTCCTACGAGCAGTACTTC
cdr3_aa: CAWSGLDSYEQYF

j_call: TRBJ2-7
d_call: -
clone_size: -
v_call: TRBV4-3
cdr3_nt: TGCGCCAGCAGCAACCTCGTCCTAGGGCCCCCGTACGAGCAGTACTTC
cdr3_aa: CASSNLVLGPPYEQYF

j_call: TRBJ2-3
d_call: -
clone_size: -
v_call: TRBV7-9
cdr3_nt: TGTGCCAGCAGCTTAGGGTGGACGGAAACCACAGATACGCAGTATTTT
cdr3_aa: CASSLGWTETTDTQYF

j_call: TRBJ2-7
d_call: TRBD1
clone_size: -
v_call: TRBV7-6
cdr3_nt: TGTGCCAGCAGCTTAGCGGGGGACAGGGGCATTAACGAGCAGTACTTC
cdr3_aa: CASSLAGDRGINEQYF

j_call: TRBJ1-5
d_call: -
clone_size: -
v_call: TRBV7-9
cdr3_nt: TGTGCCAGCAGCTCCAGCGACGGAAATCAGCCCCAGCATTTT
cdr3_aa: CASSSSDGNQPQHF

j_call: TRBJ1-1
d_call: -
clone_size: -
v_call: TRBV28
cdr3_nt: TGTGCCAGCGATAAGCGGGGGAACACTGAAGCTTTCTTT
cdr3_aa: CASDKRGNTEAFF

j_call: TRBJ1-5
d_call: -
clone_size: -
v_call: TRBV7-9
cdr3_nt: TGTGCCAGCAGCTCGCACAATCAGCCCCAGCATTTT
cdr3_aa: CASSSHNQPQHF

j_call: TRBJ2-3
d_call: TRBD2
clone_size: -
v_call: TRBV7-9
cdr3_nt: TGTGCCAGCAGCTCGACTAGCGGGGTGACAGATACGCAGTATTTT
cdr3_aa: CASSSTSGVTDTQYF

j_call: TRBJ1-1
d_call: -
clone_size: -
v_call: TRBV4-1
cdr3_nt: TGCGCCAGCAGCCCGAAAGAAGGGGGGAACACTGAAGCTTTCTTT
cdr3_aa: CASSPKEGGNTEAFF

j_call: TRBJ1-5
d_call: -
clone_size: -
v_call: TRBV5-1
cdr3_nt: TGCGCCAGCAGCTTGGCAGGACTTAATCAGCCCCAGCATTTT
cdr3_aa: CASSLAGLNQPQHF